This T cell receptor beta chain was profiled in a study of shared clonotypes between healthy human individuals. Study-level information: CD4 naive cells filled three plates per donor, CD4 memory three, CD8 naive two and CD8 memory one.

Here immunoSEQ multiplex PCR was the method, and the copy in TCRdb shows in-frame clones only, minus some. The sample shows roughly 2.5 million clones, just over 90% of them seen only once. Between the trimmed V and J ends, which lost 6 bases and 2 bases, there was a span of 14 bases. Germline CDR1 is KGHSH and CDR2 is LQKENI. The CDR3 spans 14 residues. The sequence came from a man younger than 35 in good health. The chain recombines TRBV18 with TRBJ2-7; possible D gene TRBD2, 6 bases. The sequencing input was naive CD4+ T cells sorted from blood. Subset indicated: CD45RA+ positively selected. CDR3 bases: TGTGCCAGCTCTAGCGGAGCGGAAGCCTACGAGCAGTACTTC. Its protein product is CASSSGAEAYEQYF.